Below are 2 T cell receptor beta chains sequenced from a single sample in a study of cytomegalovirus exposure and HLA in healthy donors. The PCR contained 60 Vbeta and 13 Jbeta primers. TCRdb keeps only in-frame clones here, not all; method: immunoSEQ multiplex PCR. The table includes 85,000 to 120,000 clones, about three quarters detected once. Sequenced: PBMCs. These receptors came from a woman between 45 and 65 years old in good health and CMV-seropositive.

This clone was counted once. The rearrangement uses TRBV7-2 and TRBJ1-1; 8 bases line up with TRBD1. V was pared by 3 bases and J by 5 bases, with 5 bases of the junction left unmatched. The CDR3 has 14 residues. Per the germline V gene, CDR1 is SGHTA and CDR2 is FQGNSA. Written as DNA, the CDR3 is TGTGCCAGCAGCTTCCAGGGGGCGGGAACTGAAGCTTTCTTT. It translates to CASSFQGAGTEAFF.

The chain uses TRBV5-1 and TRBJ2-3; the match to TRBD2 covers 12 bases. Trimming cost V 5 bases and J 0 bases; bases outside gene matches: 4. The germline V gene has CDR1 SGHRS and CDR2 YFSETQ. This CDR3 region has 16 residues. This CDR3 reads CASRSSGGASTDTQYF. CDR3 bases: TGCGCCAGCAGGTCTAGCGGGGGGGCTAGCACAGATACGCAGTATTTT.